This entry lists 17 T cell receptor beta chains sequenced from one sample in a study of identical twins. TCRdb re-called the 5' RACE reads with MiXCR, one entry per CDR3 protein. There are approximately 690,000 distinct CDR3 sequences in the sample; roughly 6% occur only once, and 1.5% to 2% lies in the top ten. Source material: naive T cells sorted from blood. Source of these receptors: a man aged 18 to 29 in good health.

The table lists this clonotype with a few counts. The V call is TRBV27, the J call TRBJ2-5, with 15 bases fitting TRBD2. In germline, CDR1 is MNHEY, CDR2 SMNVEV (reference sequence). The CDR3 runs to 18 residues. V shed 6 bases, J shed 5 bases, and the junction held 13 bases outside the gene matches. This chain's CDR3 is CASSLIWTSGRASETQYF. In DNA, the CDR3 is TGTGCCAGCAGCCTTATCTGGACTAGCGGGAGGGCCAGCGAGACCCAGTACTTC.

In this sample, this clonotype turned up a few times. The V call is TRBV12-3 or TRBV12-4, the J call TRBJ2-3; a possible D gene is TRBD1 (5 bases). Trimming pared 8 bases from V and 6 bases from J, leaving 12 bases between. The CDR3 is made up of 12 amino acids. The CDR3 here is CASRRRADTQYF. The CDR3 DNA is TGTGCCAGCCGTCGCAGGGCGGATACGCAGTATTTT.

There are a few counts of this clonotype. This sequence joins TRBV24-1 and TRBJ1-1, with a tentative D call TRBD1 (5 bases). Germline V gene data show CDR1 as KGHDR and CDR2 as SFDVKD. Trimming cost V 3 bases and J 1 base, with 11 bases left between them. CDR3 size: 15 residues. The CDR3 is CATSDGRVSNTEAFF. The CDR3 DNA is TGTGCCACCAGTGATGGCAGGGTTTCGAACACTGAAGCTTTCTTT.

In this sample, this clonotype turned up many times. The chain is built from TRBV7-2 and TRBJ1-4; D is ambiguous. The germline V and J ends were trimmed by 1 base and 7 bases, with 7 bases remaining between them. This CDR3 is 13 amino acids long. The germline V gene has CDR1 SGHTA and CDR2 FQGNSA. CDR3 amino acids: CASSLVGSEKLFF. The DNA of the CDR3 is TGTGCCAGCAGCTTAGTGGGGAGTGAAAAACTGTTTTTT.

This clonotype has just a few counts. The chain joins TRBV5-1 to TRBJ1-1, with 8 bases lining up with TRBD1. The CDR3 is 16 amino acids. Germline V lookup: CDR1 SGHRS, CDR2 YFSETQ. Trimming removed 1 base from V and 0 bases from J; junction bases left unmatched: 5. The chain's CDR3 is CASSLRTGSMNTEAFF. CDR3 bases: TGCGCCAGCAGCTTGAGGACAGGGTCTATGAACACTGAAGCTTTCTTT. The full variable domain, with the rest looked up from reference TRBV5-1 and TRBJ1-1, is KAGVTQTPRYLIKTRGQQVTLSCSPISGHRSVSWYQQTPGQGLQFLFEYFSETQRNKGNFPGRFSGRQFSNSRSEMNVSTLELGDSALYLCASSLRTGSMNTEAFFGQGTRLTVV.

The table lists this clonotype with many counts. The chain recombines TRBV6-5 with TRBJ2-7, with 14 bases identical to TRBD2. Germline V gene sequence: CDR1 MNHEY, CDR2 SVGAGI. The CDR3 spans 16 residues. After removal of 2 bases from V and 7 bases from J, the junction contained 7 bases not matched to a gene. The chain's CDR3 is CASSYTGLAGGPEQYF. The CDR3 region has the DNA TGTGCCAGCAGTTACACTGGACTAGCGGGAGGCCCGGAGCAGTACTTC.

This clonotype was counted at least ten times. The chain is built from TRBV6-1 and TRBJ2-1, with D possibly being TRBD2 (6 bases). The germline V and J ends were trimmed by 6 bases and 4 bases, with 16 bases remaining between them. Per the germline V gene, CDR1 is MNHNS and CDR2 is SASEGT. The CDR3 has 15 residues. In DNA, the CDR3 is TGTGCCAGCAGGGACCGACGGGGGATTTACAATGAGCAGTTCTTC. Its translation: CASRDRRGIYNEQFF.

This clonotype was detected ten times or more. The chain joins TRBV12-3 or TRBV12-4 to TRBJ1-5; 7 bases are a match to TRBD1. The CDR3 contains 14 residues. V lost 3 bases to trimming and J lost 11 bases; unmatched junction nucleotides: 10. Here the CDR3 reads CASSFDRDPSTQHF. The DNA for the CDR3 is TGTGCCAGCAGTTTTGACAGGGACCCGTCGACCCAGCATTTT.

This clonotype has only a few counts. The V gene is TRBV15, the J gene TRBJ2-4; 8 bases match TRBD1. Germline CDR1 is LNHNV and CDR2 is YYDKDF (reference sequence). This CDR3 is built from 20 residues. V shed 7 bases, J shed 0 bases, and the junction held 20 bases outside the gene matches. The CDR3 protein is CATTSGQALGGGIAKNIQYF. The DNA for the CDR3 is TGTGCCACCACCTCGGGACAGGCCTTAGGTGGGGGAATAGCCAAAAACATTCAGTACTTC.

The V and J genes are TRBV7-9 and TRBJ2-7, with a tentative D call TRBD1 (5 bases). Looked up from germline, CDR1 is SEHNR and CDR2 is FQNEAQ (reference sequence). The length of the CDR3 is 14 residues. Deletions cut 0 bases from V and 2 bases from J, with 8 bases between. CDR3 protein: CASSLANRTYEQYV. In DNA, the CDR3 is TGTGCCAGCAGCTTAGCGAACAGGACCTACGAGCAGTACGTC.

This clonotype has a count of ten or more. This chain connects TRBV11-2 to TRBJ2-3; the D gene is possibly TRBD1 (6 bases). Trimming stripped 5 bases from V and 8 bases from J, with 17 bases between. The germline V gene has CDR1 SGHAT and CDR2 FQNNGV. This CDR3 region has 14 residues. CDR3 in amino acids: CASSLTGTPVTQYF. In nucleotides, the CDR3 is TGTGCCAGCAGCCTCACAGGGACCCCAGTTACGCAGTATTTT.

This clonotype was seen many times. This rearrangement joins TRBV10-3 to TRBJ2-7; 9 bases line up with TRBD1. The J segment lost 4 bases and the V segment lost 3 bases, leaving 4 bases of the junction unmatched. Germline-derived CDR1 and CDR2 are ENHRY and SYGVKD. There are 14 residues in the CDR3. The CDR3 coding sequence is TGTGCCATCAGTGATTCCGGGACAGGGTACGAGCAGTACGTC. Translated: CAISDSGTGYEQYV.

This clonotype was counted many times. In DNA, the CDR3 is TGTGCTAGTGGGTCGGGGACTGAAGCTTTCTTT. Amino acid sequence: CASGSGTEAFF. The V call is TRBV12-5, the J call TRBJ1-1, with D unclear. The V end was cut by 6 bases, the J end by 5 bases, with 7 bases between. Germline values: CDR1 LGHNT, CDR2 FRNRAP. The CDR3 totals 11 residues. The whole variable domain, remainder taken from reference TRBV12-5 and TRBJ1-1, is DARVTQTPRHKVTEMGQEVTMRCQPILGHNTVFWYRQTMMQGLELLAYFRNRAPLDDSGMPKDRFSAEMPDATLATLKIQPSEPRDSAVYFCASGSGTEAFFGQGTRLTVV.

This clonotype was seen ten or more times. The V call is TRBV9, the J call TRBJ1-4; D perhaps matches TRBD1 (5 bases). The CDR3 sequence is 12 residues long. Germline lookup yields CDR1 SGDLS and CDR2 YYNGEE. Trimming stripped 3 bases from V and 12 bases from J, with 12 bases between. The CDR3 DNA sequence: TGTGCCAGCAGCGGCGGCAGGGAGGAACTGTTTTTT. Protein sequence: CASSGGREELFF.

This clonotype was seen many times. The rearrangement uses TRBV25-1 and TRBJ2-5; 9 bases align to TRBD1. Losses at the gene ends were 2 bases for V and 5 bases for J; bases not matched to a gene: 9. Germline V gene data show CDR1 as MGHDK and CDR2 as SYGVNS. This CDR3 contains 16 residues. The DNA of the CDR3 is TGTGCCAGCAGTGAAGTCTTGGACAGGGGTGACGAGACCCAGTACTTC. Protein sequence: CASSEVLDRGDETQYF.

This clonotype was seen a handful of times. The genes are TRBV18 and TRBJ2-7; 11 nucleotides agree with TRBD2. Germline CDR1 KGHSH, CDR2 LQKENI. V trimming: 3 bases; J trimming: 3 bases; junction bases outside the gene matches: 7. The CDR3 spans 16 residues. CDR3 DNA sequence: TGTGCCAGCTCACCCTTTCTAGCGGGAGGTTTCTACGAGCAGTACTTC. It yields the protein CASSPFLAGGFYEQYF.

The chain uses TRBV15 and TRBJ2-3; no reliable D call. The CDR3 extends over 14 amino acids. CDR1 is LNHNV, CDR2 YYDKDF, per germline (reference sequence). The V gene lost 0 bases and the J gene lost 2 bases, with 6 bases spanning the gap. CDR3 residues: CATSRDYVTDTQYF. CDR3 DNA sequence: TGTGCCACCAGCAGAGATTACGTCACAGATACGCAGTATTTT.